The 18 T cell receptor beta chains below all came from one sample that was sequenced in a study of vaccination and CD4 T cells after COVID-19. Treatment specified: roughly 10-day PBMC culture with coronavirus spike peptide pools or control peptides (ViraFEST assay). Sequencing of DNA taken from cultured CD4+ T cells relied on the Oncomine TCR Beta short-read assay. TCRdb re-derived calls from the PCR reads in MiXCR, one entry per CDR3 protein. Of some 3,500 distinct CDR3 sequences listed, around a fifth are singletons. These TCRs are of unknown antigen specificity. The sequencing sample was made of CD4+ T cells from blood, cultured in vitro. The source of these receptors is a human donor who had recovered from COVID-19.

In its sample, this clonotype is medium-sized. The chain is built from TRBV20-1 and TRBJ1-2; D may be TRBD1 (5 bases). The CDR3 consists of 13 residues. Germline CDR1 is DFQATT and CDR2 is SNEGSKA (reference sequence). The germline V and J ends were trimmed by 5 bases and 7 bases, with 17 bases remaining between them. This CDR3 reads CSARDGGVVGYTF. CDR3 coding DNA: TGCAGTGCTCGCGATGGAGGGGTTGTTGGCTACACCTTC.

By share, this clonotype counts as medium-sized. The gene calls are TRBV6-1 and TRBJ1-6, with 8 bases lining up with TRBD1. The junction had 12 bases not matched to a gene; V was cut back by 7 bases and J by 7 bases. Looked up from germline, CDR1 is MNHNS and CDR2 is SASEGT. CDR3 length equals 16 residues. The CDR3 DNA follows: TGTGCCAGCACAGAAAATGGACAGGGAGGGAATTCACCCCTCCACTTT. It translates to CASTENGQGGNSPLHF.

This clonotype occurred a few times. The chain carries TRBV5-1 and TRBJ2-3, with 8 bases aligning to TRBD1. The V segment lost 1 base and the J segment 0 bases; nucleotides outside the gene matches: 7. Germline V gene data show CDR1 as SGHRS and CDR2 as YFSETQ. This CDR3 contains 17 residues. Here the CDR3 reads CASSLTGTGYSTDTQYF. The CDR3, as DNA: TGCGCCAGCAGCTTGACGGGGACAGGCTATAGCACAGATACGCAGTATTTT.

This clonotype has only a few counts. The V call is TRBV7-2, the J call TRBJ2-5; TRBD2 matches 10 bases. CDR1 is SGHTA and CDR2 is FQGNSA in the germline V gene. CDR3 length: 17 amino acids. V lost 4 bases to trimming and J lost 5 bases; unmatched junction nucleotides: 13. CDR3 nucleotide sequence: TGTGCCAGCAGCTCCGTTACGGGTAGCGGGGGGCGGGAGACCCAGTACTTC. It is translated as CASSSVTGSGGRETQYF.

This clonotype turned up a few times. The gene calls are TRBV5-1 and TRBJ2-5; D possibly corresponds to TRBD2 (5 bases). Germline assignment: CDR1 SGHRS and CDR2 YFSETQ. The V end was cut by 3 bases, the J end by 1 base, with 7 bases between. This CDR3 region has 13 residues. The CDR3 protein is CASSSGSQETQYF. The CDR3 bases are TGCGCCAGCAGCTCGGGATCCCAAGAGACCCAGTACTTC.

This clonotype was observed a few times. The V and J genes are TRBV12-5 and TRBJ2-6; no reliable D call. CDR1 is LGHNT and CDR2 is FRNRAP in the germline V gene. V was shortened by 6 bases and J by 2 bases, with 11 bases between the two germline ends. This CDR3 is 15 amino acids long. CDR3 residues: CASGQSLTGANVLTF. The CDR3, as DNA: TGTGCTAGTGGACAGTCGCTTACTGGGGCCAACGTCCTGACTTTC.

The rearrangement uses TRBV5-6 and TRBJ2-4; TRBD1 aligns across 7 bases. The length of the CDR3 is 16 residues. CDR1 and CDR2 from the germline V gene are SGHDT and YYEEEE. Losses at the gene ends were 1 base for V and 9 bases for J; bases not matched to a gene: 13. CDR3 protein: CASSLSGGNLWGIQYF. The CDR3 DNA reads as TGTGCCAGCAGCTTGTCAGGGGGTAATTTGTGGGGCATTCAGTACTTC. Full variable domain (remainder filled in from reference TRBV5-6 and TRBJ2-4): DAGVTQSPTHLIKTRGQQVTLRCSPKSGHDTVSWYQQALGQGPQFIFQYYEEEERQRGNFPDRFSGHQFPNYSSELNVNALLLGDSALYLCASSLSGGNLWGIQYFGAGTRLSVL.

The V and J genes are TRBV6-4 and TRBJ2-7; D gene uncertain. V was clipped by 4 bases and J by 5 bases, with 18 bases between them. CDR1 and CDR2 from the germline V gene are MRHNA and SNTAGT. The CDR3 is made up of 15 amino acids. The CDR3 sequence is CASSGEGLHLHEQYF. The CDR3 DNA reads TGTGCCAGCAGTGGGGAAGGGCTCCATCTCCACGAGCAGTACTTC.

In this sample, this clonotype is medium-sized (0.01 to 0.1%). This chain joins TRBV9 and TRBJ1-2; a possible D gene is TRBD1 (5 bases). This CDR3 is 15 amino acids long. V was cut by 0 bases and J by 4 bases, with 13 bases left in between. Per the germline V gene, CDR1 is SGDLS and CDR2 is YYNGEE. The CDR3 loop reads CASSVEEGLGYGYTF. The CDR3 nucleotides are TGTGCCAGCAGCGTAGAAGAGGGGCTGGGCTATGGCTACACCTTC.

The chain combines TRBV5-5 with TRBJ2-3; TRBD1 aligns across 7 bases. Germline V gene data show CDR1 as SGHKS and CDR2 as YYEKEE (reference sequence). The length of the CDR3 is 15 residues. The trim removed 3 bases at V and 4 bases at J, leaving 8 bases unmatched. The CDR3 loop is CASSWGPGGADTQYF. The CDR3 coding sequence is TGTGCCAGCAGCTGGGGGCCAGGGGGTGCAGATACGCAGTATTTT.

In its sample, this clonotype is medium-sized. DNA of the CDR3: TGTGCCAGCAGTCGTCCCGGGACAGGGTACGGAACTGAAGCTTTCTTT. It specifies CASSRPGTGYGTEAFF. This chain connects TRBV27 to TRBJ1-1; 9 bases are shared with TRBD1. The CDR3 is made up of 16 amino acids. CDR1 and CDR2 (germline): MNHEY, SMNVEV (reference sequence). The V gene end was trimmed by 5 bases and the J gene end by 5 bases; junction bases not matched to a gene: 12.

There are a few counts of this clonotype. The V and J genes are TRBV11-2 and TRBJ1-1; tentatively, D is TRBD1 (6 bases). The germline V gene has CDR1 SGHAT and CDR2 FQNNGV. V was clipped by 3 bases and J by 2 bases, with 28 bases between them. The CDR3 is 20 residues long. The CDR3 loop is CASSFSLGGTQSLGNTEAFF. The CDR3 DNA reads as TGTGCCAGCAGCTTTTCTCTAGGGGGGACACAATCTTTGGGTAACACTGAAGCTTTCTTT.

The chain is built from TRBV7-8 and TRBJ1-4; D remains unclear. CDR3 size: 15 residues. Trimming stripped 5 bases from V and 1 base from J, with 11 bases between. Germline V gene lookup returns CDR1 SGHVS and CDR2 FQNEAQ. The CDR3 is CASSLGWLTNEKLFF. DNA for the CDR3: TGTGCCAGCAGCCTCGGCTGGTTAACTAATGAAAAACTGTTTTTT.

This clonotype was counted only a few times. This rearrangement joins TRBV10-3 to TRBJ2-5; D gene uncertain. CDR3 length: 13 amino acids. V lost 7 bases and J lost 4, with 13 bases in between. Germline V gives CDR1 ENHRY, CDR2 SYGVKD. CDR3 protein: CAIKGEVGETQYF. DNA for the CDR3: TGTGCCATCAAAGGAGAGGTGGGAGAGACCCAGTACTTC.

By its share, this clonotype is large. The V and J genes are TRBV6-1 and TRBJ1-1; 7 positions agree with TRBD1. There are 12 residues in the CDR3. Germline lookup yields CDR1 MNHNS and CDR2 SASEGT. Trimming removed 6 bases from V and 6 bases from J; junction bases left unmatched: 4. The chain's CDR3 is CASRRGTAEAFF. The CDR3 DNA follows: TGTGCCAGCAGACGGGGGACAGCTGAAGCTTTCTTT.

A few counts support this clonotype. The rearrangement joins TRBV7-9 to TRBJ2-2; D is uncertain. The CDR3 sequence is 14 residues long. The germline CDR1 and CDR2 sequences are SEHNR and FQNEAQ (reference sequence). Trimming cost V 6 bases and J 1 base, with 9 bases left between them. As DNA, the CDR3 is TGTGCCAGCAGGGAACAGAGGAACACCGGGGAGCTGTTTTTT. Its protein is CASREQRNTGELFF.

The chain joins TRBV6-5 to TRBJ2-1, with D perhaps matching TRBD1 (6 bases). Germline CDR1 is MNHEY and CDR2 is SVGAGI. This CDR3 spans 15 amino acids. Trimming removed 4 bases at V and 4 bases at J, with 14 bases between. Written as DNA, the CDR3 is TGTGCCAGCAGTTCACTCCCCGGGACATACAATGAGCAGTTCTTC. Protein: CASSSLPGTYNEQFF.

The sample holds a few counts of this clonotype. V and J are TRBV5-4 and TRBJ2-5; tentatively, D is TRBD1 (5 bases). Germline loops: CDR1 SGHNT, CDR2 YYREEE (reference sequence). The CDR3 extends over 13 amino acids. V was shortened by 1 base and J by 5 bases, with 9 bases between the two germline ends. CDR3 sequence (DNA): TGTGCCAGCAGCTTGATACCAGGGGAGACCCAGTACTTC. It specifies CASSLIPGETQYF.